The present T cell receptor beta chain was sequenced within a study of blood T cell repertoires in COVID-19. This clone has ten or more counts. Germline V lookup: CDR1 MDHEN, CDR2 SYDVKM. This CDR3 is built from 16 residues. V lost 4 bases, J lost 3 bases, and 9 bases stayed unmatched. Some clones are missing from TCRdb's copy, which holds only in-frame ones; the method was immunoSEQ multiplex PCR. Here the sample spans over 120,000 clones, around 78% being singletons. This sequence originates from a woman aged 55-69 years with acute or convalescent COVID-19. The material sequenced was peripheral blood. The rearrangement uses TRBV28 and TRBJ1-3, with TRBD1 matching over 7 bases. The CDR3, as DNA: TGTGCCAGCAGTTCGCGAGGGGGCGCGTTTGGAAACACCATATATTTT. It translates to CASSSRGGAFGNTIYF. Full variable domain (remainder filled in from reference TRBV28 and TRBJ1-3): DVKVTQSSRYLVKRTGEKVFLECVQDMDHENMFWYRQDPGLGLRLIYFSYDVKMKEKGDIPEGYSVSREKKERFSLILESASTNQTSMYLCASSSRGGAFGNTIYFGEGSWLTVV.